This T cell receptor beta chain was sequenced for a study of T cells after yellow fever vaccination. Making TCR cDNA involved 5'RACE template switching, which added UMIs and a universal primer site. One entry per CDR3 protein, called by TCRdb with MiXCR from the 5' RACE reads. The sample has around 300,000 distinct CDR3 sequences, approximately 12% seen once. The CDR3 is 14 amino acids. Looked up from germline, CDR1 is DFQATT and CDR2 is SNEGSKA (reference sequence). The J segment lost 6 bases and the V segment lost 3 bases, leaving 8 bases of the junction unmatched. This clonotype has only a few counts.

The chain carries TRBV20-1 and TRBJ2-3; 8 nucleotides line up with TRBD2. Sequenced material: CD4+ T cells sorted from PBMCs, taken 45 days after the yellow fever booster vaccination. The TCR was taken from a man younger than 40 who received the YFV17D yellow fever vaccine. The CDR3, as DNA: TGCAGTGCTAGGGGCAGCGGGAGAAGGGATACGCAGTATTTT. Amino acids: CSARGSGRRDTQYF.